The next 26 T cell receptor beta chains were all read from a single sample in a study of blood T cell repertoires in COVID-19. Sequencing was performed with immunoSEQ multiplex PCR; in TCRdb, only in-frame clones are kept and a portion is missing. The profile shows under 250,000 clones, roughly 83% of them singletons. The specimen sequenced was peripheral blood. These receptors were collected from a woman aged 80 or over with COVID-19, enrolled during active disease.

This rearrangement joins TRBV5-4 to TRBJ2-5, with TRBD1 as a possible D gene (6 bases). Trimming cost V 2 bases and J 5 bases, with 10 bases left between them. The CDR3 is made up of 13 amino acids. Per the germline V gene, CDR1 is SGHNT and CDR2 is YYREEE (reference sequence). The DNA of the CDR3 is TGTGCCAGCAGCTTAAAACAGGGTGAGACCCAGTACTTC. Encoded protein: CASSLKQGETQYF.

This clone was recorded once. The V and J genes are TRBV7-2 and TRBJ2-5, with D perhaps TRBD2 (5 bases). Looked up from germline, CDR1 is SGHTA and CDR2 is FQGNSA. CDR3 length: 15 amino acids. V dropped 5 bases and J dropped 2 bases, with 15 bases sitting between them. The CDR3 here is CASSPDRGSQETQYF. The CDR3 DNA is TGTGCCAGCAGCCCCGATCGAGGGTCTCAAGAGACCCAGTACTTC.

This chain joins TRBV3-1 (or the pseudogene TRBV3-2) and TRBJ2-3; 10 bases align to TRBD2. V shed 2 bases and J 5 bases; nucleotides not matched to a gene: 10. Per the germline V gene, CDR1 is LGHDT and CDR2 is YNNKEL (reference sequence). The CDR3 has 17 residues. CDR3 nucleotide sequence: TGTGCCAGCAGCCAAAGGGGTCAGCGGGGGGGCAGAGATACGCAGTATTTT. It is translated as CASSQRGQRGGRDTQYF.

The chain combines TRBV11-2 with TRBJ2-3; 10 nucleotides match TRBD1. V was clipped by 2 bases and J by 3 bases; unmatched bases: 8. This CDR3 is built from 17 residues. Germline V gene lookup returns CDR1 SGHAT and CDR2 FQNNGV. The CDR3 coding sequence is TGTGCCAGCAGCTTAATCTCGACAGGGGGCGCGACAGATACGCAGTATTTT. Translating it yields CASSLISTGGATDTQYF.

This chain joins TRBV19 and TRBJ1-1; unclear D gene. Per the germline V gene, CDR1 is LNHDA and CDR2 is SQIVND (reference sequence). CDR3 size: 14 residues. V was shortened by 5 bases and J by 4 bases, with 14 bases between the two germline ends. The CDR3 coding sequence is TGTGCCAGTAGTTTCTTGGGCCTGGGCACTGAAGCTTTCTTT. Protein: CASSFLGLGTEAFF.

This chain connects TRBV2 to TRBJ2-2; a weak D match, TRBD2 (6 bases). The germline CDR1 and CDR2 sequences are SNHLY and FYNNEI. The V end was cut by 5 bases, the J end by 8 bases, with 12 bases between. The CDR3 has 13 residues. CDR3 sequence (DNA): TGTGCCAGCAGTACGGAGGGGTTGGGGGAGCTGTTTTTT. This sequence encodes CASSTEGLGELFF.

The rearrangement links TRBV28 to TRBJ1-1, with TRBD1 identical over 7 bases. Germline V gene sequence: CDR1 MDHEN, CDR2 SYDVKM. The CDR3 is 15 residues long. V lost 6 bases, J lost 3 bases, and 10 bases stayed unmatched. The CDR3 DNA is TGTGCCAGCAGAACGAGGGGGCAATCGGACACTGAAGCTTTCTTT. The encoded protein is CASRTRGQSDTEAFF. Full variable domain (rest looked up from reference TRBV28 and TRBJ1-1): DVKVTQSSRYLVKRTGEKVFLECVQDMDHENMFWYRQDPGLGLRLIYFSYDVKMKEKGDIPEGYSVSREKKERFSLILESASTNQTSMYLCASRTRGQSDTEAFFGQGTRLTVV.

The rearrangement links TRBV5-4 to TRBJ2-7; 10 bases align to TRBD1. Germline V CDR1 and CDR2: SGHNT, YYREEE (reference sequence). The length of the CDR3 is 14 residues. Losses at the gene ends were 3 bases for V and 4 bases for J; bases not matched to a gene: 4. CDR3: CASSSPGQGYEQYF. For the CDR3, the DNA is TGTGCCAGCAGCTCCCCGGGACAGGGGTACGAGCAGTACTTC.

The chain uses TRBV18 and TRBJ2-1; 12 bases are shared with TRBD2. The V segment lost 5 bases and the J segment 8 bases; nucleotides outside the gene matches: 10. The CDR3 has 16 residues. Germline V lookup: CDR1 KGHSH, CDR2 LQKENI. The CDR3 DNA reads TGTGCCAGCTCAGAGCTAGGACTAGCGGGGATTGATGAGCAGTTCTTC. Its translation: CASSELGLAGIDEQFF.

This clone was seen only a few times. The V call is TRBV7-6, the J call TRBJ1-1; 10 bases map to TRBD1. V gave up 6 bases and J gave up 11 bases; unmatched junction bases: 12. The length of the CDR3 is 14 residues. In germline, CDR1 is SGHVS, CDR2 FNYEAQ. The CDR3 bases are TGTGCCAGCAGTTTGACAGGGGGCCCGGCTGTGGCTTTCTTT. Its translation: CASSLTGGPAVAFF.

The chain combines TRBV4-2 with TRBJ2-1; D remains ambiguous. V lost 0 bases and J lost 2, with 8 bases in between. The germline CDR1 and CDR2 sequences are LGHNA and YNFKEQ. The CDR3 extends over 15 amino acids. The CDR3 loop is CASSQDVVTYNEQFF. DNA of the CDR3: TGTGCCAGCAGCCAAGACGTAGTCACCTACAATGAGCAGTTCTTC.

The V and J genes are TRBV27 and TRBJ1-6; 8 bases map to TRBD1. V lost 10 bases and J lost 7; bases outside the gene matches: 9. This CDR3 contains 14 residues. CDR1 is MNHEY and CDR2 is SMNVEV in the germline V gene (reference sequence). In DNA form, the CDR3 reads TGTGCCACCCGACTGGACAGGGAGAATTCACCCCTCCACTTT. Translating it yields CATRLDRENSPLHF.

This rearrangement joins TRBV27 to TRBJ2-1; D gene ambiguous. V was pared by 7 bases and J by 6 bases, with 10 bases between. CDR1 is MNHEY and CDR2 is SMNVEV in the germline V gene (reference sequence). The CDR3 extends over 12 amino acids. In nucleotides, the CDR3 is TGTGCCAGCACCTCCAGATCCAATGAGCAGTTCTTC. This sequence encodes CASTSRSNEQFF.

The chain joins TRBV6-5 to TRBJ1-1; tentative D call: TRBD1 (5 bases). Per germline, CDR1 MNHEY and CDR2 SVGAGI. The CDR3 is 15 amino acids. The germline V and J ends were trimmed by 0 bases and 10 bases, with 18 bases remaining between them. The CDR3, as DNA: TGTGCCAGCAGTTACTCGAGTAGGGGATATCAGGCAGCTTTCTTT. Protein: CASSYSSRGYQAAFF.

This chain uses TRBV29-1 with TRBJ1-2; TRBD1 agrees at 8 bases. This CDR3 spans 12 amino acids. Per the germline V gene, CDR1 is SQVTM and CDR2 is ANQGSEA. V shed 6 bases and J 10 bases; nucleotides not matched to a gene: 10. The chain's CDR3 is CSVSGQGFDYTF. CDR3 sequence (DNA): TGCAGCGTCTCCGGACAGGGCTTTGACTACACCTTC.

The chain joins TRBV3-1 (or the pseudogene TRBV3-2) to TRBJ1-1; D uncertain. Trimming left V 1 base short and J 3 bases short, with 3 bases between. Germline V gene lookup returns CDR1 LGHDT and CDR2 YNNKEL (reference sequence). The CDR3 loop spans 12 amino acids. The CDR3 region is CASSQADTEAFF. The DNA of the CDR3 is TGTGCCAGCAGCCAAGCAGACACTGAAGCTTTCTTT.

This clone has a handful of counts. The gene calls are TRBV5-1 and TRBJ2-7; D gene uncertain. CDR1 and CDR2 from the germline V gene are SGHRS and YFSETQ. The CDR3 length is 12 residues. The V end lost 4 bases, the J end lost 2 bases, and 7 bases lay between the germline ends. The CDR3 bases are TGCGCCAGCAGCCCCGACACCTACGAGCAGTACTTC. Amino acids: CASSPDTYEQYF. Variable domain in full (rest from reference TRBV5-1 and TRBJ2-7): KAGVTQTPRYLIKTRGQQVTLSCSPISGHRSVSWYQQTPGQGLQFLFEYFSETQRNKGNFPGRFSGRQFSNSRSEMNVSTLELGDSALYLCASSPDTYEQYFGPGTRLTVT.

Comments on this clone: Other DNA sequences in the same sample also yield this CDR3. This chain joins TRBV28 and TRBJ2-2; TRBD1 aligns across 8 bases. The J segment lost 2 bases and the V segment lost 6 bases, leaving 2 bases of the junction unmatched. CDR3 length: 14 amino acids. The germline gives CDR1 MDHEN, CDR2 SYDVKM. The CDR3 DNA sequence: TGTGCCAGCAGGGGGACAGGCAACACCGGGGAGCTGTTTTTT. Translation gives CASRGTGNTGELFF.

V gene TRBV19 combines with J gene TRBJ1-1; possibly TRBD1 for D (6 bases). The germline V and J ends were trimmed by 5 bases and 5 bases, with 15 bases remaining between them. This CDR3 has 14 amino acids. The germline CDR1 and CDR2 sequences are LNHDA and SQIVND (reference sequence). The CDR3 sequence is CASSAGTTFTEAFF. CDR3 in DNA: TGTGCCAGTAGTGCCGGGACAACCTTTACTGAAGCTTTCTTT.

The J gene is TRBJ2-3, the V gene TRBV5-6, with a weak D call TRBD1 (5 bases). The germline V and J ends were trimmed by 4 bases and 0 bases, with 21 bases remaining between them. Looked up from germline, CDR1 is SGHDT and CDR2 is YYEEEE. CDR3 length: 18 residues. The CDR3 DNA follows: TGTGCCAGCAGCGCGGACAACGGTGTCACCTTTAGCACAGATACGCAGTATTTT. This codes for CASSADNGVTFSTDTQYF. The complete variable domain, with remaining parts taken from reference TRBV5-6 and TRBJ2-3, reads DAGVTQSPTHLIKTRGQQVTLRCSPKSGHDTVSWYQQALGQGPQFIFQYYEEEERQRGNFPDRFSGHQFPNYSSELNVNALLLGDSALYLCASSADNGVTFSTDTQYFGPGTRLTVL.

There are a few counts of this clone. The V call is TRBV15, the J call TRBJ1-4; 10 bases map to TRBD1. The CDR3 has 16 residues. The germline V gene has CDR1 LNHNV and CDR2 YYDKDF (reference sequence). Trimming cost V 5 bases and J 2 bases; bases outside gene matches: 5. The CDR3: CATSRGTGETNEKLFF. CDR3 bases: TGTGCCACCAGCCGAGGGACAGGGGAGACTAATGAAAAACTGTTTTTT. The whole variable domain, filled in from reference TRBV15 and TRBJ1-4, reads DAMVIQNPRYQVTQFGKPVTLSCSQTLNHNVMYWYQQKSSQAPKLLFHYYDKDFNNEADTPDNFQSRRPNTSFCFLDIRSPGLGDTAMYLCATSRGTGETNEKLFFGSGTQLSVL.

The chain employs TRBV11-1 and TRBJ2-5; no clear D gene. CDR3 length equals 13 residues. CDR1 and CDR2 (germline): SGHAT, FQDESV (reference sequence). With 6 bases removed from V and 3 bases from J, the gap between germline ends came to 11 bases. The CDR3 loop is CASSRDWEETQYF. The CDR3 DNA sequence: TGTGCCAGCAGTCGAGACTGGGAAGAGACCCAGTACTTC.

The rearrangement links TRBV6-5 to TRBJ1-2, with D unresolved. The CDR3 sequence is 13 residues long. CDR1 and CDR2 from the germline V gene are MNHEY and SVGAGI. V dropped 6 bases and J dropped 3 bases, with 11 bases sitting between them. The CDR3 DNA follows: TGTGCCAGCAGCCAAGCTACCTACTATGGCTACACCTTC. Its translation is CASSQATYYGYTF.

This CDR3 is CASSTDRGWPQHF. The CDR3 nucleotides read TGTGCCAGCAGCACAGACAGGGGGTGGCCCCAGCATTTT. This sequence joins TRBV6-4 and TRBJ1-5, with 9 bases fitting TRBD1. This CDR3 region has 13 residues. Looked up from germline, CDR1 is MRHNA and CDR2 is SNTAGT. Trimming removed 6 bases from V and 9 bases from J; junction bases left unmatched: 6.

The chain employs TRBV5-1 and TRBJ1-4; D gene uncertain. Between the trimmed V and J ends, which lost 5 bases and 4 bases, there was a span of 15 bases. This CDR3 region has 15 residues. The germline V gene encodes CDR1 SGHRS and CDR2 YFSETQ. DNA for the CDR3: TGCGCCAGCAGTTTTACTCCCGAAATTAATGAAAAACTGTTTTTT. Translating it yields CASSFTPEINEKLFF.

The CDR3: CASSLPGGAAEAFF. CDR3 bases: TGTGCCAGCAGTCTTCCGGGGGGGGCCGCTGAAGCTTTCTTT. The V gene is TRBV28, the J gene TRBJ1-1; tentative D call: TRBD1 (6 bases). This CDR3 has 14 amino acids. Trimming cost V 5 bases and J 6 bases, with 16 bases left between them. Germline CDR1 and CDR2: MDHEN and SYDVKM. Supplemented by reference TRBV28 and TRBJ1-1, the full variable domain reads DVKVTQSSRYLVKRTGEKVFLECVQDMDHENMFWYRQDPGLGLRLIYFSYDVKMKEKGDIPEGYSVSREKKERFSLILESASTNQTSMYLCASSLPGGAAEAFFGQGTRLTVV.